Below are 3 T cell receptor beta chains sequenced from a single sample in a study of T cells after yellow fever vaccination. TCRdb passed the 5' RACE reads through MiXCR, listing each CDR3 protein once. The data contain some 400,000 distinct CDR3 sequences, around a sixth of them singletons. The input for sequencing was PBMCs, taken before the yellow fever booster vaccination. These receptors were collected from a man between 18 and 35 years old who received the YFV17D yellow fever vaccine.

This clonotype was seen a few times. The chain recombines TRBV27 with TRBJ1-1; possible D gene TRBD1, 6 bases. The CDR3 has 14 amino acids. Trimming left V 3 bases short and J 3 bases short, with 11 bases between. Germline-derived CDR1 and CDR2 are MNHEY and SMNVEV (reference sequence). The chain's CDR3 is CASSFGGGHTEAFF. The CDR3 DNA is TGTGCCAGCAGTTTCGGAGGGGGACACACTGAAGCTTTCTTT.

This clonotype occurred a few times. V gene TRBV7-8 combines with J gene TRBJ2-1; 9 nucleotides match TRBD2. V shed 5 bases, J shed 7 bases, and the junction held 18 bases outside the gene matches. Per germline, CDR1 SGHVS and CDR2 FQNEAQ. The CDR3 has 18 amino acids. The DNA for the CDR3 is TGTGCCAGCAGCCACCATCAGCCTCTAGCGGGGTCTGGTAATGAGCAGTTCTTC. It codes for CASSHHQPLAGSGNEQFF.

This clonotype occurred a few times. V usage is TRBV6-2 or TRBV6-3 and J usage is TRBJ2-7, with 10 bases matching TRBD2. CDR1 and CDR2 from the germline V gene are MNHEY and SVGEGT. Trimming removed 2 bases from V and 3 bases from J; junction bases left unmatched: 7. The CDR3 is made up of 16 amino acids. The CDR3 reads CASSYRLAGVIYEQYV. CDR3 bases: TGTGCCAGCAGTTACCGTCTAGCGGGGGTTATCTACGAGCAGTACGTC.